These T cell receptor beta chains were read from a single sample in a study of blood T cell repertoires in COVID-19. Sequencing was performed with immunoSEQ multiplex PCR; in TCRdb, only in-frame clones are kept and a portion is missing. This table has about 120,000 clones, 70% to 90% appearing once. Sample: peripheral blood. The receptor set was obtained from a man in his 60s with acute or convalescent COVID-19. CDR3s include the opening cysteine and the closing phenylalanine or tryptophan. The D gene is left open where the match is weak. Expanded clones get a size class; other rows say once, few or many, or leave the size out.

j_call v_call d_call clone_size cdr3_nt cdr3_aa
TRBJ2-1 TRBV6-5 TRBD2 . TGTGCCAGCAACCTTCCTAGCGGAACCTACAATGAGCAGTTCTTC CASNLPSGTYNEQFF
TRBJ2-7 TRBV19 . many TGTGCCAGTAGTAACCCTAGTCTCTACGAGCAGTACTTC CASSNPSLYEQYF
TRBJ2-7 TRBV23-1 . . TGCGCCAGCAGCATGGGACTCCGGGAGCCCGACGAGCAGTACTTC CASSMGLREPDEQYF
TRBJ2-3 TRBV5-4 TRBD1 . TGTGCCAGCAGCCAGGACAGGGCAACCCGCACAGATACGCAGTATTTT CASSQDRATRTDTQYF
TRBJ2-7 TRBV27 TRBD2 . TGTGCCAGCAGTTTATATGGGACTAGGGCCTACGAGCAGTACTTC CASSLYGTRAYEQYF
TRBJ2-1 TRBV6-5 . . TGTGCCAGCAGCCGCGGGGTCCTTGAAAATGAGCAGTTCTTC CASSRGVLENEQFF
TRBJ2-1 TRBV5-4 . many TGTGCCAGCAGCTTGGGCGGGGGCGCCTACAATGAGCAGTTCTTC CASSLGGGAYNEQFF
TRBJ1-1 TRBV28 . . TGTGCCAGCCTGATATGGGGCAGGCCAACTGAAGCTTTCTTT CASLIWGRPTEAFF
TRBJ2-5 TRBV30 . . TGTGCCTGGAGTGTAAGGGGGGAGACCCAGTACTTC CAWSVRGETQYF
TRBJ2-1 TRBV7-3 . once TGTGCCAGCAGCTTGGGTAGAGCGAGACCCAGCTCCTACAATGAGCAGTTCTTC CASSLGRARPSSYNEQFF
TRBJ2-7 TRBV29-1 TRBD2 few TGCAGCGGCACTAGCGGGTCTTCCTACGAGCAGTACTTC CSGTSGSSYEQYF
TRBJ2-7 TRBV19 . once TGTGCCAGTGGGAGTGGTAGCGGTGCCTACGAGCAGTACTTC CASGSGSGAYEQYF
TRBJ2-1 TRBV2 TRBD1 . TGTGCCAGCAGTGACTTGACAGGGGTTGGTGAGCAGTTCTTC CASSDLTGVGEQFF
TRBJ2-3 TRBV12-3/TRBV12-4 . . TGTGCCAGCAGTTCGCCGGGAGATACGCAGTATTTT CASSSPGDTQYF
TRBJ2-7 TRBV30 . . TGTGCCTGGAGTCCGAGTACAACGGGGGAGCAGTACTTC CAWSPSTTGEQYF
TRBJ2-7 TRBV2 TRBD1 . TGTGCCAGCGTGGGACAGGGCTACGAGCAGTACTTC CASVGQGYEQYF
TRBJ2-7 TRBV5-1 TRBD2 . TGCGCCAGCAGCACCCCGGGGGGTTCCTACGAGCAGTACTTC CASSTPGGSYEQYF
TRBJ2-5 TRBV4-3 . . TGCGCCAGCAGCCAAGATAGCGGCTTCGGTCAAGAGACCCAGTACTTC CASSQDSGFGQETQYF
TRBJ1-1 TRBV5-1 . once TGCGCCAGCAGCTTGGCCCCTCCTATGAACACTGAAGCTTTCTTT CASSLAPPMNTEAFF
TRBJ1-6 TRBV9 . . TGTGCCAGCAGCGTAGCTTTGGAGGGAACACCCCTCCACTTT CASSVALEGTPLHF
TRBJ2-7 TRBV9 TRBD2 . TGTGCCAGCAGCCCTAGCGGGAGGGCCGGGCACGAGCAGTACTTC CASSPSGRAGHEQYF
TRBJ2-5 TRBV3-1/TRBV3-2 . . TGTGCCAGCAGCCAAGATCTGGCAGGGGGGCAAGAGACCCAGTACTTC CASSQDLAGGQETQYF
TRBJ2-2 TRBV27 . . TGTGCCAGCAGTTACTCCAGGGTGAACACCGGGGAGCTGTTTTTT CASSYSRVNTGELFF
TRBJ2-7 TRBV20-1 TRBD2 . TGCAGTGCTTTGGGGGGGAACGAGCAGTACTTC CSALGGNEQYF
TRBJ2-7 TRBV28 . . TGTGCCAGCAGTCGGACAGTCTACGAGCAGTACTTC CASSRTVYEQYF
TRBJ2-5 TRBV12-5 TRBD2 . TGTGCTAGTGGTTCTAGCGGGATTTCGGAGACCCAGTACTTC CASGSSGISETQYF
TRBJ2-7 TRBV19 TRBD2 few TGTGCCAGTAGTATAGAGGTCGCTAGCGGGGTCTCCTACGAGCTGTACTTC CASSIEVASGVSYELYF
TRBJ2-7 TRBV10-3 TRBD1 few TGTGCCAGCTCCGGGACAGGGGAATACGAGCAGTACTTC CASSGTGEYEQYF
TRBJ1-5 TRBV6-5 TRBD1 . TGTGCCAGCGGGACAGGGGCAGGGAATCAGCCCCAGCATTTT CASGTGAGNQPQHF
TRBJ2-1 TRBV5-4 TRBD2 . TGTGCCAGCAGCTTGCCTCTAGCGGGATGGACGGGTGAGCAGTTCTTC CASSLPLAGWTGEQFF
TRBJ2-5 TRBV25-1 . once TGTGCCAGCAGTCCCTTGGGCGGGTCCCAAGAGACCCAGTACTTC CASSPLGGSQETQYF
TRBJ1-3 TRBV5-6 . . TGTGCCAGCAGCCGGGGGAATGCTGGAAACACCATATATTTT CASSRGNAGNTIYF
TRBJ2-1 TRBV9 TRBD2 . TGTGCCAGCAGCGTAGTGGCCGGGACTAGCGGGAGAGGTGAGCAGTTCTTC CASSVVAGTSGRGEQFF
TRBJ2-1 TRBV12-5 TRBD2 . TGTGCTAGTGGCCGGGCCGGGACTAGCAAGTTCTTC CASGRAGTSKFF
TRBJ2-3 TRBV18 TRBD1 . TGTGCCAGCTCACCATCCGGGACAGGGATCACAGATACGCAGTATTTT CASSPSGTGITDTQYF
TRBJ2-1 TRBV28 TRBD1 . TGTGCCAGCAGGACAGGGAGCAATGAGCAGTTCTTC CASRTGSNEQFF
TRBJ1-1 TRBV29-1 . many TGCAGCCCGGGACGGGTGAACACTGAAGCTTTCTTT CSPGRVNTEAFF
TRBJ1-1 TRBV7-2 . . TGTGCCAGCAGCTTAGATGTGGGTGGAGGCACTGAAGCTTTCTTT CASSLDVGGGTEAFF
TRBJ1-2 TRBV19 TRBD1 . TGTGCCAGTAGTACCGGGACAGGGGGAAACTATGGCTACACCTTC CASSTGTGGNYGYTF
TRBJ1-5 TRBV30 . . TGTGCCTGGCAAGGAGTCAATCAGCCCCAGCATTTT CAWQGVNQPQHF
TRBJ2-3 TRBV11-1 TRBD2 . TGTGCCAGCAGCTTAACTAGCGGGAGGGCCGAAGATACGCAGTATTTT CASSLTSGRAEDTQYF
TRBJ2-5 TRBV2 . . TGTGCCAGCAGTGGGACTAAGGGGTTGGCAGAGACCCAGTACTTC CASSGTKGLAETQYF
TRBJ2-1 TRBV6-6 TRBD2 . TGTGCCAGCAGTCCCCGCAGAGCGGGAGGCCACGTGGGGTTGAATGAGCAGTTCTTC CASSPRRAGGHVGLNEQFF
TRBJ2-5 TRBV28 TRBD2 . TGTGCCAGCAGTTTACTAGCGGGAGGGAAAGAGACCCAGTACTTC CASSLLAGGKETQYF
TRBJ2-5 TRBV7-2 . . TGTGCCAGCAGCTTAGACAGGGGACTTCAAGAGACCCAGTACTTC CASSLDRGLQETQYF
TRBJ1-2 TRBV5-6 . . TGTGCCAGCAGCTTGAGGGGCTACTATGGCTACACCTTC CASSLRGYYGYTF
TRBJ1-5 TRBV27 . . TGTGCCAGCAGACCTCACGACAGAATCAATCAGCCCCAGCATTTT CASRPHDRINQPQHF
TRBJ1-5 TRBV7-4 . . TGTGCCAGCAGCTTAGCCCGCAGGGGAATAGATCAGCCCCAGCATTTT CASSLARRGIDQPQHF
TRBJ2-2 TRBV7-2 TRBD2 . TGTGCCAGCAGCTTAGGTAGCGGGAAGGATGGGGAGCTGTTTTTT CASSLGSGKDGELFF
TRBJ2-3 TRBV7-6 TRBD1 . TGTGCCAGCAGCGACAGGGGATGGTCAGATACGCAGTATTTT CASSDRGWSDTQYF
TRBJ2-1 TRBV6-5 . . TGTGCCAGCAGTTGGGACTCCGACACATACAATGAGCAGTTCTTC CASSWDSDTYNEQFF